This note documents a single TCR beta chain sequence. Antigen unknown. This record comes from a study of shared clonotypes between healthy human individuals. General study findings and limits: Represented genetic and exposure-history diversity was restricted by having few donors.

V lost 7 bases to trimming and J lost 4 bases, with 7 bases between them. The CDR3 is 12 amino acids. Germline CDR1 MNHEY, CDR2 SMNVEV (reference sequence). Genomic DNA (from each subset) was split evenly across several immunoSEQ plates. Ten immunoSEQ deep assay plates held the unsorted PBMC DNA. The protocol was immunoSEQ multiplex PCR, while the TCRdb copy is restricted to in-frame clones and leaves out a portion. The profile covers about 530,000 clones, with nearly 80% appearing a single time and about 12% taken by the ten largest. The chain links TRBV27 to TRBJ2-2; D gene unclear. The source of this sequence is a woman aged 35 to 49 in good health. Some clones in this sample may be carry-over from other donors' samples. The sample comprised PBMCs. The CDR3 here is CASNSGTGELFF. CDR3 nucleotides: TGTGCCAGCAACTCGGGCACCGGGGAGCTGTTTTTT.